This TCR beta chain originates from a study of blood T cell repertoires in COVID-19. Method: immunoSEQ multiplex PCR; TCRdb's copy keeps in-frame clones and lacks some. The data contain around 130,000 clones, approximately 83% of them singletons. Germline assignment: CDR1 SGHVS and CDR2 FQNEAQ. The CDR3 has 17 amino acids. After removal of 5 bases from V and 5 bases from J, the junction contained 9 bases not matched to a gene. The gene calls are TRBV7-8 and TRBJ2-1; TRBD2 aligns across 13 bases. This sequence originates from a woman aged 45-65 years who had recovered from COVID-19. Sequencing used peripheral blood. The CDR3 coding sequence is TGTGCCAGCAGCCAGACTAGCGGGGGGTACATTAACAATGAGCAGTTCTTC. This encodes CASSQTSGGYINNEQFF.